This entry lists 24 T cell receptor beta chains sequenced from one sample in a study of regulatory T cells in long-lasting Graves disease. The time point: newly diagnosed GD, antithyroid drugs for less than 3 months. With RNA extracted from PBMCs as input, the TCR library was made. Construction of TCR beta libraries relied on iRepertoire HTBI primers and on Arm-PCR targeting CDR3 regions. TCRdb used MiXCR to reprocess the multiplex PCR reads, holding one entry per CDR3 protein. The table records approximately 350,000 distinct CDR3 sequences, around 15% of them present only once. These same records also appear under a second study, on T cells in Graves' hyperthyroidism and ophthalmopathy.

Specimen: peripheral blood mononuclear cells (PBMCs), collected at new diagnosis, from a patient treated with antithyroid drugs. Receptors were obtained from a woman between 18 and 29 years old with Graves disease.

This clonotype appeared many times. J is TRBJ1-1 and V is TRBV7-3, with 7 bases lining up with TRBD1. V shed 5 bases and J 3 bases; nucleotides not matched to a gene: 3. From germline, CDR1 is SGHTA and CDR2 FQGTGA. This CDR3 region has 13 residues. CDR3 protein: CASSAQGYTEAFF. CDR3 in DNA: TGTGCCAGCAGCGCACAGGGGTACACTGAAGCTTTCTTT.

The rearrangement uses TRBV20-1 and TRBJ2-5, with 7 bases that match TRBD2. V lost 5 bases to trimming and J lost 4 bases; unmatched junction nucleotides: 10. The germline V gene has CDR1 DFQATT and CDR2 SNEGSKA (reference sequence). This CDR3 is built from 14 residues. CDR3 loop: CSALRGGGGETQYF. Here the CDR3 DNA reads TGCAGTGCTCTTCGGGGCGGGGGAGGAGAGACCCAGTACTTC.

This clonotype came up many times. CDR3 loop: CASNFNGIPPRRDEQFF. The CDR3 DNA reads as TGTGCCAGCAACTTTAACGGGATCCCCCCCCGCCGAGATGAGCAGTTCTTC. The chain has TRBV27 and TRBJ2-1; TRBD2 is a possible D gene (5 bases). Trimming removed 7 bases from V and 8 bases from J, with 27 bases in between. Germline lookup yields CDR1 MNHEY and CDR2 SMNVEV (reference sequence). CDR3 length: 17 amino acids.

The CDR3 region has the DNA TGTGCCAGCAGCCAAGATCTTCAGGGGCATCAGCCCCAGCATTTT. Protein product: CASSQDLQGHQPQHF. The rearrangement joins TRBV4-2 to TRBJ1-5; D might be TRBD1 (6 bases). The CDR3 sequence is 15 residues long. Trimming pared 0 bases from V and 5 bases from J, leaving 11 bases between. CDR1 LGHNA and CDR2 YNFKEQ come from the germline V gene.

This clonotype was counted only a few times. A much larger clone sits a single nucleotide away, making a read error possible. CDR3 residues: CASSLQGHTGELFF. CDR3 nucleotides: TGTGCCAGCAGCTTGCAGGGGCACACCGGGGAGCTGTTTTTT. The chain uses TRBV5-6 and TRBJ2-2; D perhaps matches TRBD1 (6 bases). Germline CDR1 reads SGHDT; CDR2 reads YYEEEE. This CDR3 is 14 amino acids long. V was shortened by 1 base and J by 3 bases, with 7 bases between the two germline ends.

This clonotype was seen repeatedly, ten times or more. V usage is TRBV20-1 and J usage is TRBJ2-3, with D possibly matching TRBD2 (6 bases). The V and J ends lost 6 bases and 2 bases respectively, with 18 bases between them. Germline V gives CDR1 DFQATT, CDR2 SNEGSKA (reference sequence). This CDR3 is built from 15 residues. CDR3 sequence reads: CSASPGTSITDTQYF. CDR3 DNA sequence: TGCAGTGCCTCACCCGGGACTTCAATCACAGATACGCAGTATTTT.

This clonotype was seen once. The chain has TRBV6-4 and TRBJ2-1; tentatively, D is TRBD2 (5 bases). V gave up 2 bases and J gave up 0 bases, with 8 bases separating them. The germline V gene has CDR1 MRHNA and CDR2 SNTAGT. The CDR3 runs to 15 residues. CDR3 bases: TGTGCCAGCAGTGACGGACTTAGCTCCTACAATGAGCAGTTCTTC. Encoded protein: CASSDGLSSYNEQFF.

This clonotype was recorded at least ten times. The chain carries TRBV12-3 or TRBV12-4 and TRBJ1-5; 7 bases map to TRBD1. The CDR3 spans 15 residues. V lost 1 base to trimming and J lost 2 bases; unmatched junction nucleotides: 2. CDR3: CASSLGGGGNQPQHF. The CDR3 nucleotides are TGTGCCAGCAGTTTAGGAGGGGGCGGCAATCAGCCCCAGCATTTT.

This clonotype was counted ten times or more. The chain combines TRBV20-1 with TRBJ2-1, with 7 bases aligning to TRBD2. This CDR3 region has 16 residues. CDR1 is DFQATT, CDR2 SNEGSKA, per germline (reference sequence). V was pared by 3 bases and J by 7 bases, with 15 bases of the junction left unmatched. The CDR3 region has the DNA TGCAGTGCTAGGAAGGACCAACTAGCGTGGGGGAATGAGCAGTTCTTC. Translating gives CSARKDQLAWGNEQFF.

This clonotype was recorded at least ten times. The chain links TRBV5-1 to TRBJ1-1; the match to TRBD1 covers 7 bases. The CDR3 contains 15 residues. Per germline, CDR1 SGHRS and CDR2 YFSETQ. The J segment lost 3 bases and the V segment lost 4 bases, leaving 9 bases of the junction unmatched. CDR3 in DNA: TGCGCCAGCAGCCCGGAGGGGGCTGAGGACACTGAAGCTTTCTTT. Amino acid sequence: CASSPEGAEDTEAFF.

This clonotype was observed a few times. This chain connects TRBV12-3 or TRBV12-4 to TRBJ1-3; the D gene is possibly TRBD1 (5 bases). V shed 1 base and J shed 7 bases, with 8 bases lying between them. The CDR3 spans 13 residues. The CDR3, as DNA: TGTGCCAGCAGTTTAGTCGGGGCGAACACCATATATTTT. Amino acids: CASSLVGANTIYF.

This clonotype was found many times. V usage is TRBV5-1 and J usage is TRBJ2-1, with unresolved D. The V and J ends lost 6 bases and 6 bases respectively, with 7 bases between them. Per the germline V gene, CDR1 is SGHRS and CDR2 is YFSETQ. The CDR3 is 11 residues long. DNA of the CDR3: TGCGCCAGCACTGACCGCAATGAGCAGTTCTTC. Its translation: CASTDRNEQFF.

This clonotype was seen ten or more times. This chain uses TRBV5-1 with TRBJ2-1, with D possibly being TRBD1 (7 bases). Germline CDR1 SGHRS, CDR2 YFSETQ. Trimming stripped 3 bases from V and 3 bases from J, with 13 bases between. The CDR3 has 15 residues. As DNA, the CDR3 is TGCGCCAGCAGCTCCCGGCAGGGGGGCTACAATGAGCAGTTCTTC. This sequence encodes CASSSRQGGYNEQFF. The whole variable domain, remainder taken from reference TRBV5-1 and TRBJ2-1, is KAGVTQTPRYLIKTRGQQVTLSCSPISGHRSVSWYQQTPGQGLQFLFEYFSETQRNKGNFPGRFSGRQFSNSRSEMNVSTLELGDSALYLCASSSRQGGYNEQFFGPGTRLTVL.

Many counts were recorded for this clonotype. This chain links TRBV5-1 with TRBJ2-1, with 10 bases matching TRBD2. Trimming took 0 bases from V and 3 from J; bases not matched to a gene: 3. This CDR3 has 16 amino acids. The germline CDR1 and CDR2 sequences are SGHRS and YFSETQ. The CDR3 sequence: CASSLATSGVYNEQFF. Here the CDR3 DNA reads TGCGCCAGCAGCTTGGCTACTAGCGGGGTCTACAATGAGCAGTTCTTC. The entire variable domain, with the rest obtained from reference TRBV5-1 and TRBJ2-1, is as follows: KAGVTQTPRYLIKTRGQQVTLSCSPISGHRSVSWYQQTPGQGLQFLFEYFSETQRNKGNFPGRFSGRQFSNSRSEMNVSTLELGDSALYLCASSLATSGVYNEQFFGPGTRLTVL.

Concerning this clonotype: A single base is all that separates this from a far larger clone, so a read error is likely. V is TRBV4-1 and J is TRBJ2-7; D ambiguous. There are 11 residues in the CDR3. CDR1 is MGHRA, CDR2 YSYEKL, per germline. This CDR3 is CASSQFDGQYF. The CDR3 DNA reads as TGTGCCAGCAGCCAGTTTGACGGGCAGTACTTC.

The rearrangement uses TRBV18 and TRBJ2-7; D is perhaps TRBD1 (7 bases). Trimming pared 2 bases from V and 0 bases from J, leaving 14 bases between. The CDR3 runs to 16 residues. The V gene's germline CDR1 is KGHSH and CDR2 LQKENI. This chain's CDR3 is CASSPTTGRGSYEQYF. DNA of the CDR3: TGTGCCAGCTCACCAACGACAGGGCGGGGCTCCTACGAGCAGTACTTC.

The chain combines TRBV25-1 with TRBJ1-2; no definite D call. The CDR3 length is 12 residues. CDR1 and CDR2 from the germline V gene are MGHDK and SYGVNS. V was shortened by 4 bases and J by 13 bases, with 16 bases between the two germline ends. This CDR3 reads CASSGGPQPLTF. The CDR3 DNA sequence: TGTGCCAGCAGTGGAGGACCGCAACCCCTCACCTTC.

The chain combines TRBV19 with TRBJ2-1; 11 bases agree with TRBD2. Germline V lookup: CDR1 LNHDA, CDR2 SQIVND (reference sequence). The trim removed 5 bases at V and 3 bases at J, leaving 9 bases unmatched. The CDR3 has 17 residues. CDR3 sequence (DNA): TGTGCCAGTAGTCCGACCACACTAGCGGGGGTCTACAATGAGCAGTTCTTC. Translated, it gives CASSPTTLAGVYNEQFF.

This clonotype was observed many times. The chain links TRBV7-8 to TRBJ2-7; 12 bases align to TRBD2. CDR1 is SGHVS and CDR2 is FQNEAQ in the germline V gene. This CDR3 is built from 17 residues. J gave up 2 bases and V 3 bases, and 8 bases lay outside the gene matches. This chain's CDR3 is CASSLELPSGGAYEQYF. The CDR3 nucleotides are TGTGCCAGCAGCTTGGAACTCCCTAGCGGGGGGGCCTACGAGCAGTACTTC.

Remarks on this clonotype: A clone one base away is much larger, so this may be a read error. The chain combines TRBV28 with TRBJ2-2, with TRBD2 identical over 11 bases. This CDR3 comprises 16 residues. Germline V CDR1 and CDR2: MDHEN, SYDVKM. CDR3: CAGSPGLAVNTGELFF. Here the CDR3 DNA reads TGTGCCGGCAGTCCGGGACTAGCGGTGAACACCGGGGAGCTGTTTTTT.

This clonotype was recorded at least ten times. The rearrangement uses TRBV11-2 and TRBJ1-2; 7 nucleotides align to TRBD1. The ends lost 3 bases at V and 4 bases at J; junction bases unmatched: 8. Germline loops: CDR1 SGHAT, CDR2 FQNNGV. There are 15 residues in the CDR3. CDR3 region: CASSFPTGSSYGYTF. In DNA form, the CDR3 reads TGTGCCAGCAGCTTCCCGACAGGGTCAAGCTATGGCTACACCTTC.

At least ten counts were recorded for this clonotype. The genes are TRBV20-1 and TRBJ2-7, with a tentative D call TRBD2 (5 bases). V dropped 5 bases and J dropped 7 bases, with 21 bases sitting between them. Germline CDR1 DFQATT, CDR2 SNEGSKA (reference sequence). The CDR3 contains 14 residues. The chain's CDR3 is CSAGGGNVMGEQYF. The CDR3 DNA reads TGCAGTGCTGGAGGCGGAAACGTCATGGGGGAGCAGTACTTC.

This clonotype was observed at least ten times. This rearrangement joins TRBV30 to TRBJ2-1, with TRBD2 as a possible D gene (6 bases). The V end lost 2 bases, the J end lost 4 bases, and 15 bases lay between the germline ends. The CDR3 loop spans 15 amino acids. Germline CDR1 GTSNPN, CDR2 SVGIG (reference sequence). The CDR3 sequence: CAWSWTPGRYNEQFF. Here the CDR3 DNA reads TGTGCCTGGAGTTGGACTCCCGGGAGATACAATGAGCAGTTCTTC.

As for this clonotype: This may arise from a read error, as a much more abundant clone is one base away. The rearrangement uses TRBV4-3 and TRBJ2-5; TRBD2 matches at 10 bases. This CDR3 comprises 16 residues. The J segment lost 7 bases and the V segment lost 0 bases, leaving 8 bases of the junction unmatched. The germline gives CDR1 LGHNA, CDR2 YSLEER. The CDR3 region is CASSQDGLAGVGTQYF. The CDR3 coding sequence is TGCGCCAGCAGCCAAGATGGGCTAGCGGGAGTCGGGACCCAGTACTTC.